This T cell receptor (beta chain) appears in the sequencing data of a study of molecular identifiers for immune sequencing clone quantification. Whole-study context: Five aliquots were made in replicates from the RNA of 20,000 or 100,000 naive CD8 cells, and four were sequenced.

Naive CD8 library inputs spanned roughly 17,000 to 1,100,000 sorted cells and 10%, 30% or 50% RNA. Naive CD8 T cells were sorted as CD8+CD4-CCR7+CD45RA+. There are 11 residues in the CDR3. The germline V and J ends were trimmed by 7 bases and 6 bases, with 10 bases remaining between them. The germline V gene has CDR1 SEHNR and CDR2 FQNEAQ (reference sequence). A single record per CDR3 protein comes from TCRdb applying MiXCR to the PCR reads. The sample yields approximately 500,000 distinct CDR3 sequences, over 20% seen once. This clonotype occurred many times. Specimen: naive CD8+ T cells from blood, with Jurkat cell RNA spiked in. As to subset: FACS-sorted CD8+CD4-CCR7+CD45RA+ naive T cells. This chain links TRBV7-9 with TRBJ2-7; D is tentatively TRBD1 or TRBD2 (5 bases each). This TCR derives from a human donor in good health. Some libraries in this study had Jurkat cell RNA spiked in. Written as DNA, the CDR3 is TGTGCCAGCACCTCTGGGGGCGAGCAGTACTTC. Its protein is CASTSGGEQYF.